The rows below give T cell receptor beta chains drawn from one sample of a study of response to subunit inactivated influenza vaccine. TCRdb re-derived calls from the RT-PCR reads in MiXCR, one entry per CDR3 protein. The sample lists about 570,000 distinct CDR3 sequences, approximately 10% occurring once. The same data also contributed to another study, on T cells expressing NK-cell markers.

Sample: PBMCs from blood, taken on the day of vaccination. Source of these receptors: a man aged 45-65 years who received an inactivated influenza vaccine. Each CDR3 is given with its conserved first and last residue. The order of the fields is CDR3 protein, CDR3 DNA, V gene, clone size, J gene, D gene. D genes are given only for firm matches. A clone size is listed for some rows: how often the clone was seen (once, few, many), or a class if it is expanded.

cdr3_aa: CSAREGQRNSYEQYF; cdr3_nt: TGCAGTGCTAGAGAAGGCCAGCGGAACTCCTACGAGCAGTACTTC; v_call: TRBV20-1; clone_size: many; j_call: TRBJ2-7; d_call: .
cdr3_aa: CAISSGQGIAEAFF; cdr3_nt: TGTGCCATCAGCTCAGGACAGGGAATAGCGGAAGCTTTCTTT; v_call: TRBV10-3; clone_size: .; j_call: TRBJ1-1; d_call: TRBD1
cdr3_aa: CASSSSGSYEQYF; cdr3_nt: TGTGCCAGCAGCTCTAGCGGGAGCTACGAGCAGTACTTC; v_call: TRBV7-9; clone_size: many; j_call: TRBJ2-7; d_call: TRBD2
cdr3_aa: CASSLFEGTTDTQYF; cdr3_nt: TGTGCCAGCAGCTTATTTGAGGGGACCACAGATACGCAGTATTTT; v_call: TRBV7-2; clone_size: few; j_call: TRBJ2-3; d_call: .
cdr3_aa: CATSREGVTGSGELFF; cdr3_nt: TGTGCCACCAGCAGAGAGGGGGTCACGGGGTCCGGGGAGCTGTTTTTT; v_call: TRBV15; clone_size: .; j_call: TRBJ2-2; d_call: .
cdr3_aa: CSASPGLAGAYEQYF; cdr3_nt: TGCAGTGCTAGCCCCGGACTAGCGGGGGCCTACGAGCAGTACTTC; v_call: TRBV20-1; clone_size: .; j_call: TRBJ2-7; d_call: TRBD2
cdr3_aa: CASSHGRSSYEQYF; cdr3_nt: TGCGCCAGCAGCCACGGACGGTCCTCCTACGAGCAGTACTTC; v_call: TRBV5-1; clone_size: .; j_call: TRBJ2-7; d_call: .
cdr3_aa: CASSQDPGWGEQFF; cdr3_nt: TGTGCCAGCAGCCAAGATCCGGGCTGGGGGGAGCAGTTCTTC; v_call: TRBV14; clone_size: .; j_call: TRBJ2-1; d_call: .
cdr3_aa: CASSQVGGTEAFF; cdr3_nt: TGTGCCAGCAGCCAAGTTGGGGGCACTGAAGCTTTCTTT; v_call: TRBV3-1; clone_size: .; j_call: TRBJ1-1; d_call: .
cdr3_aa: CASSQDHSLAKNIQYF; cdr3_nt: TGCGCCAGCAGCCAAGACCACTCACTAGCCAAAAACATTCAGTACTTC; v_call: TRBV4-1; clone_size: few; j_call: TRBJ2-4; d_call: .
cdr3_aa: CSAHRTETQYF; cdr3_nt: TGCAGTGCACACCGCACGGAGACCCAGTACTTC; v_call: TRBV20-1; clone_size: many; j_call: TRBJ2-5; d_call: .
cdr3_aa: CASTPSLAGLNTGELFF; cdr3_nt: TGTGCCAGCACCCCCTCCCTAGCGGGCCTTAACACCGGGGAGCTGTTTTTT; v_call: TRBV7-9; clone_size: .; j_call: TRBJ2-2; d_call: TRBD2
cdr3_aa: CASSQGTVYGYTF; cdr3_nt: TGTGCCAGCAGCCAAGGGACCGTCTATGGCTACACCTTC; v_call: TRBV14; clone_size: many; j_call: TRBJ1-2; d_call: .
cdr3_aa: CASSYFGRTLRNEQFF; cdr3_nt: TGTGCCAGCAGTTACTTCGGAAGGACTCTTCGAAATGAGCAGTTCTTC; v_call: TRBV6-2/TRBV6-3; clone_size: .; j_call: TRBJ2-1; d_call: .
cdr3_aa: CASSFFDPYQTNNEQFF; cdr3_nt: TGTGCCAGCAGCTTTTTCGATCCATACCAAACTAATAATGAGCAGTTCTTC; v_call: TRBV7-2; clone_size: .; j_call: TRBJ2-1; d_call: .
cdr3_aa: CASRKLAGKETQYF; cdr3_nt: TGTGCCAGCCGAAAACTAGCGGGAAAAGAGACCCAGTACTTC; v_call: TRBV4-2; clone_size: few; j_call: TRBJ2-5; d_call: TRBD2
cdr3_aa: CASSTSGGARPDTQYF; cdr3_nt: TGTGCCAGCAGTACTAGCGGGGGGGCCCGTCCAGATACGCAGTATTTT; v_call: TRBV9; clone_size: few; j_call: TRBJ2-3; d_call: TRBD2
cdr3_aa: CASSLDHLGGANVLTF; cdr3_nt: TGTGCCAGCAGCTTGGACCACCTCGGAGGGGCCAACGTCCTGACTTTC; v_call: TRBV4-2; clone_size: .; j_call: TRBJ2-6; d_call: .
cdr3_aa: CASSQGQGAINQPQHF; cdr3_nt: TGTGCCAGCAGCCAAGGGCAGGGGGCGATCAATCAGCCCCAGCATTTT; v_call: TRBV3-1; clone_size: .; j_call: TRBJ1-5; d_call: TRBD1
cdr3_aa: CASSPTPDRGNSPLHF; cdr3_nt: TGCGCCAGCAGCCCGACCCCTGACAGGGGAAATTCACCCCTCCACTTT; v_call: TRBV5-1; clone_size: few; j_call: TRBJ1-6; d_call: TRBD1
cdr3_aa: CASSQDRSGTSFSGELFF; cdr3_nt: TGTGCCAGCAGCCAAGATCGTTCCGGGACTAGTTTTTCCGGGGAGCTGTTTTTT; v_call: TRBV4-2; clone_size: .; j_call: TRBJ2-2; d_call: TRBD2
cdr3_aa: CSVGLAGNIQYF; cdr3_nt: TGCAGCGTTGGACTAGCGGGAAACATTCAGTACTTC; v_call: TRBV29-1; clone_size: .; j_call: TRBJ2-4; d_call: TRBD2
cdr3_aa: CASSYGTRNTGELFF; cdr3_nt: TGTGCCAGCAGTTATGGGACAAGGAACACCGGGGAGCTGTTTTTT; v_call: TRBV6-5; clone_size: many; j_call: TRBJ2-2; d_call: .
cdr3_aa: CSASRTGSHEQYF; cdr3_nt: TGCAGTGCTAGTCGTACAGGGAGCCACGAGCAGTACTTC; v_call: TRBV20-1; clone_size: .; j_call: TRBJ2-7; d_call: .
cdr3_aa: CSARTQGARGNTIYF; cdr3_nt: TGCAGTGCTAGGACGCAGGGGGCGCGGGGAAACACCATATATTTT; v_call: TRBV20-1; clone_size: few; j_call: TRBJ1-3; d_call: TRBD1
cdr3_aa: CSARAVDESYEQYF; cdr3_nt: TGCAGTGCTAGAGCTGTGGATGAATCGTACGAGCAGTACTTC; v_call: TRBV20-1; clone_size: .; j_call: TRBJ2-7; d_call: .
cdr3_aa: CASTPWGEGQPQHF; cdr3_nt: TGTGCCAGCACCCCCTGGGGGGAAGGGCAGCCCCAGCATTTT; v_call: TRBV7-8; clone_size: .; j_call: TRBJ1-5; d_call: .
cdr3_aa: CASSPPGQGPTDTQYF; cdr3_nt: TGTGCCAGCTCACCACCGGGACAGGGGCCCACAGATACGCAGTATTTT; v_call: TRBV18; clone_size: .; j_call: TRBJ2-3; d_call: TRBD1
cdr3_aa: CSPSGRARETQYF; cdr3_nt: TGCAGTCCAAGCGGGAGGGCCAGGGAGACCCAGTACTTC; v_call: TRBV20-1; clone_size: few; j_call: TRBJ2-5; d_call: TRBD2
cdr3_aa: CAISENRAYEQYF; cdr3_nt: TGTGCCATCAGTGAAAACAGAGCCTACGAGCAGTACTTC; v_call: TRBV10-3; clone_size: few; j_call: TRBJ2-7; d_call: .
cdr3_aa: CASSSLDRSNEQFF; cdr3_nt: TGTGCCAGCAGCTCCCTCGATAGGAGCAATGAGCAGTTCTTC; v_call: TRBV7-6; clone_size: .; j_call: TRBJ2-1; d_call: .
cdr3_aa: CSARVSQRYEQYF; cdr3_nt: TGCAGTGCTAGAGTTTCGCAGCGGTACGAGCAGTACTTC; v_call: TRBV20-1; clone_size: few; j_call: TRBJ2-7; d_call: .
cdr3_aa: CATSATGPTETQYF; cdr3_nt: TGTGCCACCAGTGCGACAGGCCCTACAGAGACCCAGTACTTC; v_call: TRBV24-1; clone_size: few; j_call: TRBJ2-5; d_call: .
cdr3_aa: CASSSNQGYEQYF; cdr3_nt: TGTGCCAGCAGCTCGAACCAGGGGTACGAGCAGTACTTC; v_call: TRBV7-6; clone_size: .; j_call: TRBJ2-7; d_call: .
cdr3_aa: CASSHWGEQFF; cdr3_nt: TGTGCCAGCAGCCACTGGGGTGAGCAGTTCTTC; v_call: TRBV3-1; clone_size: few; j_call: TRBJ2-1; d_call: .
cdr3_aa: CASSPRGAVLNEQFF; cdr3_nt: TGCGCCAGCAGCCCGCGGGGGGCGGTGTTAAATGAGCAGTTCTTC; v_call: TRBV5-1; clone_size: .; j_call: TRBJ2-1; d_call: TRBD2
cdr3_aa: CASSLFQGDSPLHF; cdr3_nt: TGTGCCAGCAGCTTATTTCAGGGAGATTCACCCCTCCACTTT; v_call: TRBV7-2; clone_size: many; j_call: TRBJ1-6; d_call: .